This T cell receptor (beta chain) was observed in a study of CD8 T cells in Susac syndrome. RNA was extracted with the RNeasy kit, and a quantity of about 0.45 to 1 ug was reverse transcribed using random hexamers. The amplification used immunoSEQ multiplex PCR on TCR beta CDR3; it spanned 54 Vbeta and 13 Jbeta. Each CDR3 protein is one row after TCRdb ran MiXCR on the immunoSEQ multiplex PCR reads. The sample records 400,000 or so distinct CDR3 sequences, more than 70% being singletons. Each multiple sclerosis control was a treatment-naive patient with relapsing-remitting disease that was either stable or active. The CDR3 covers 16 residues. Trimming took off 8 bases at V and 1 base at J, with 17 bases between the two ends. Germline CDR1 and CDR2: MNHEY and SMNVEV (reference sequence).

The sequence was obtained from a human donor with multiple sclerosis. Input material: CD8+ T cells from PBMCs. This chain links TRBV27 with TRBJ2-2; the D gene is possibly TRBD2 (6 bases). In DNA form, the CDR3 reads TGTGCCAGCGCTGGTGTCGGGACTTTGAACACCGGGGAGCTGTTTTTT. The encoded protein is CASAGVGTLNTGELFF.